This entry concerns a single T cell receptor beta chain. The protocol was immunoSEQ multiplex PCR, while the TCRdb copy is restricted to in-frame clones and leaves out a portion. The repertoire holds 17,000 or so clones, with about 88% as singletons. The CDR3 runs to 14 residues. Trimming removed 5 bases at V and 4 bases at J, with 14 bases between. Germline V lookup: CDR1 SGHNT, CDR2 YENEEA. The data stem from a study of OX40 agonist ivuxolimab in advanced cancers. This chain uses TRBV11-3 with TRBJ1-2; D uncertain. This sample comprised CD4+ or CD8+ T cells sorted from blood, obtained in a trial of the OX40 agonist ivuxolimab. The TCR comes from an adult with an advanced solid tumor such as melanoma, head and neck, liver or kidney cancer. In DNA, the CDR3 is TGTGCCAGCAGCCCTGGACCTAGTAGCTATGGCTACACCTTC. Translated, it gives CASSPGPSSYGYTF.